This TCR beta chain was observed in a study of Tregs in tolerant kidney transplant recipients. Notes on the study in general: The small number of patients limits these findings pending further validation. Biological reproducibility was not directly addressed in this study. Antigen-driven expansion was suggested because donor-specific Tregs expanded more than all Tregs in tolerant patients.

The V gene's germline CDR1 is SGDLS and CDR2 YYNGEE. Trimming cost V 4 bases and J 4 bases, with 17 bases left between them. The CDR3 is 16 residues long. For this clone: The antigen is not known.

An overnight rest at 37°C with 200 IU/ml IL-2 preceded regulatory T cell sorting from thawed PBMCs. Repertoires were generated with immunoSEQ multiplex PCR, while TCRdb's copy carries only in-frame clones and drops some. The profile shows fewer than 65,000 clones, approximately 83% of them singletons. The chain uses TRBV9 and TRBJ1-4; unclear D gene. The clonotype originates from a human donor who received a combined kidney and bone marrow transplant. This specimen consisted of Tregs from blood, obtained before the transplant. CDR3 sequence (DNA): TGTGCCAGCAGCCGAACTACCGGGAACCTTAATGAAAAACTGTTTTTT. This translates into CASSRTTGNLNEKLFF.